This entry lists 16 T cell receptor beta chains sequenced from one sample in a study of neurological immune-mediated disorders. Each CDR3 protein gets one entry after TCRdb re-called the 5' RACE reads with MiXCR. The sample includes roughly 38,000 distinct CDR3 sequences, more than 2% of them seen just once. Sequenced sample: PBMCs. All receptors come from a man aged 30 to 45 with multiple sclerosis.

This clonotype was counted at least ten times. The V and J genes are TRBV6-6 and TRBJ1-2, with TRBD1 identical over 9 bases. The V and J ends lost 8 bases and 5 bases, in that order; junction bases with no gene match: 6. In germline, CDR1 is MNHNY, CDR2 SVGAGI (reference sequence). The CDR3 sequence is 13 residues long. The CDR3 DNA reads TGTGCCAGCGGGGAGACAGGGGGATATGGCTACACCTTC. Protein: CASGETGGYGYTF.

This clonotype was detected many times. The V gene is TRBV5-1, the J gene TRBJ2-7; D possibly corresponds to TRBD1 (6 bases). This CDR3 contains 14 residues. Germline V gene data show CDR1 as SGHRS and CDR2 as YFSETQ. Between the trimmed V and J ends, which lost 0 bases and 3 bases, there was a span of 10 bases. The CDR3 sequence: CASSLERGIYEQYF. The CDR3 bases are TGCGCCAGCAGCTTGGAAAGGGGGATCTACGAGCAGTACTTC.

This clonotype came up many times. The chain employs TRBV6-5 and TRBJ2-5; the D is unclear. CDR1 and CDR2 (germline): MNHEY, SVGAGI. The CDR3 consists of 14 residues. Trimming removed 4 bases from V and 0 bases from J, with 9 bases in between. The CDR3 nucleotides read TGTGCCAGCAGTTCGGACGGGTACCAAGAGACCCAGTACTTC. Its translation: CASSSDGYQETQYF.

This clonotype came up many times. The chain employs TRBV5-1 and TRBJ1-1; no firm D call. Trimming removed 0 bases at V and 4 bases at J, with 13 bases between. The CDR3 sequence is 15 residues long. Germline V gene data show CDR1 as SGHRS and CDR2 as YFSETQ. The CDR3 nucleotides read TGCGCCAGCAGCTTGGGAACTGGGTCGACCACTGAAGCTTTCTTT. Protein sequence: CASSLGTGSTTEAFF.

This clonotype came up many times. The chain joins TRBV27 to TRBJ2-7; D is ambiguous. The germline gives CDR1 MNHEY, CDR2 SMNVEV (reference sequence). V dropped 6 bases and J dropped 3 bases, with 9 bases sitting between them. The CDR3 contains 12 residues. CDR3 nucleotide sequence: TGTGCCAGCAGCCCGACTGGCTACGAGCAGTACTTC. The encoded protein is CASSPTGYEQYF.

About this clonotype itself: This clone may be a read error of a much larger clone one base away. This chain uses TRBV12-3 or TRBV12-4 with TRBJ2-2; D is uncertain. V lost 6 bases and J lost 10, with 9 bases in between. CDR3 length: 11 amino acids. The CDR3 DNA is TGTGCCAGCAGGGGGTCCGTGGAGCTGTTTTTT. Amino acid sequence: CASRGSVELFF.

This clonotype was picked up many times. The V and J genes are TRBV2 and TRBJ2-2, with unresolved D. V was shortened by 4 bases and J by 4 bases, with 1 base between the two germline ends. From germline, CDR1 is SNHLY and CDR2 FYNNEI. This CDR3 comprises 11 residues. The CDR3 reads CASSATGELFF. The CDR3 bases are TGTGCCAGCAGTGCCACCGGGGAGCTGTTTTTT.

This clonotype was picked up many times. The chain has TRBV20-1 and TRBJ2-7; D perhaps matches TRBD2 (5 bases). The ends were cut back, 0 bases at V and 6 bases at J, with 18 bases in the middle. This CDR3 has 15 residues. Germline-derived CDR1 and CDR2 are DFQATT and SNEGSKA (reference sequence). CDR3 region: CSARDVGLDYAEQYF. DNA of the CDR3: TGCAGTGCTAGAGACGTAGGCCTAGACTACGCCGAGCAGTACTTC.

This clonotype was observed at least ten times. The chain has TRBV7-7 and TRBJ2-1; no clear D gene. V was trimmed by 5 bases and J by 7 bases, leaving 12 bases between them. Germline CDR1 and CDR2: SSHAT and FNYEAQ (reference sequence). The CDR3 totals 13 residues. The CDR3: CASSTSGRNEQFF. The CDR3 nucleotides read TGTGCCAGCAGCACTTCTGGGCGTAATGAGCAGTTCTTC.

This clonotype was observed many times. This chain joins TRBV3-1 and TRBJ1-4; D perhaps matches TRBD1 (5 bases). Germline lookup yields CDR1 LGHDT and CDR2 YNNKEL (reference sequence). CDR3 length: 12 residues. V was trimmed by 4 bases and J by 8 bases, leaving 8 bases between them. CDR3 in amino acids: CASSPRGEKLFF. The CDR3 bases are TGTGCCAGCAGCCCAAGGGGAGAAAAACTGTTTTTT.

This clonotype was observed many times. The V gene is TRBV6-4, the J gene TRBJ1-2, with D possibly being TRBD1 (6 bases). Germline V gives CDR1 MRHNA, CDR2 SNTAGT. This CDR3 contains 16 residues. Trimming cost V 0 bases and J 2 bases, with 13 bases left between them. The CDR3: CASSDSNMGGNYGYTF. CDR3 DNA: TGTGCCAGCAGTGACTCCAACATGGGGGGCAACTATGGCTACACCTTC.

With regard to this clonotype: A much larger clone differs from this one at a single base, so this may be a read error. The CDR3 ends on some other residue instead of the conserved phenylalanine or tryptophan, so this is likely a read error. The chain links TRBV19 to TRBJ1-2; D is ambiguous. The CDR3 sequence is 9 residues long. Germline-derived CDR1 and CDR2 are LNHDA and SQIVND (reference sequence). V lost 9 bases, J lost 6 bases, and 5 bases lay in between. The CDR3: CAREHGYTI. CDR3 DNA sequence: TGTGCCAGAGAACATGGCTACACCATC.

On this clonotype: Likely a read error: the CDR3 ends without its conserved phenylalanine or tryptophan. The chain couples TRBV10-2 to TRBJ2-4, with unresolved D. The CDR3 has 14 amino acids. V lost 5 bases, J lost 2 bases, and 10 bases lay in between. Germline CDR1 and CDR2: WSHSY and SAAADI. The CDR3 DNA sequence: TGCGCCAGCAGTCTAACACTTACCAAAAACATTCAGTACAAC. As protein: CASSLTLTKNIQYN.

This clonotype was seen many times. The chain carries TRBV15 and TRBJ1-1; TRBD1 aligns across 7 bases. After removal of 5 bases from V and 1 base from J, the junction contained 7 bases not matched to a gene. This CDR3 is 15 amino acids long. The germline V gene has CDR1 LNHNV and CDR2 YYDKDF (reference sequence). The CDR3 DNA follows: TGTGCCACCAGCCCTCACAGACAGGGGAACACTGAAGCTTTCTTT. This translates into CATSPHRQGNTEAFF.

The table lists this clonotype with many counts. This rearrangement joins TRBV4-2 to TRBJ2-2; 13 bases map to TRBD2. CDR1 and CDR2 (germline): LGHNA, YNFKEQ. There are 17 residues in the CDR3. V shed 0 bases and J 5 bases; nucleotides not matched to a gene: 3. The CDR3 sequence is CASSQEGLAGVTGELFF. The CDR3 bases are TGTGCCAGCAGCCAAGAAGGACTAGCGGGAGTTACCGGGGAGCTGTTTTTT.

This clonotype was seen repeatedly, ten times or more. V and J are TRBV6-1 and TRBJ2-1; 7 bases fit TRBD1. Germline CDR1 is MNHNS and CDR2 is SASEGT. V lost 8 bases, J lost 9 bases, and 10 bases stayed unmatched. The CDR3 spans 13 residues. CDR3 DNA: TGTGCCAGCTGCCGGGACAGTATTACTGAGCAGTTCTTC. It is translated as CASCRDSITEQFF.